The present entry profiles one T cell receptor beta chain with its context. What antigen it recognizes has not been identified. Base qualities are not at hand, and no much larger clone is one base apart. The library was produced with the immunoSEQ multiplex PCR assay. For the multiplex PCR, a mixture combining 60 forward primers for TCR Vbeta segments and 13 reverse primers for TCR Jbeta segments was used. Amplification of the CDR3 region of rearranged TCR beta genes was performed with a multiplex PCR assay on genomic DNA. Amplified TCR beta libraries were sequenced as 87-base-pair reads on the Illumina HiSeq System. Per the source publication's procedure: In a later analysis, about 80 million unique TCR beta chains were counted across the approximately 670 repertoires, and around 10 million of these chains were shared by at least two donors. Raw reads were error-corrected and collapsed into unique sequences with a nearest-neighbor algorithm that merged closely related sequences to remove PCR and sequencing errors. V, D and J gene segments were assigned by aligning CDR3 sequences to IMGT reference sequences. For a sequence to be retained, a match of at least six nucleotides to both a V gene segment and a J gene segment was required. A rearrangement was called productive if the CDR3 had no stop codons and remained in frame with V and J, and every other rearrangement was called non-productive. Following IMGT convention, CDR3 was defined as the stretch from the second conserved V-encoded cysteine up to the conserved J-encoded phenylalanine. The earlier analysis of about 610 of the donors excluded any sequence lacking an unambiguous match to a single V gene segment. An earlier analysis of several hundred of the donors classified V segments as functional when productive rearrangements were above 56.7% and as segregating when the standard deviation between donors was above 5%. To diagnose cytomegalovirus status from the catalog of TCR beta chain sequences, a statistical classification framework was built. A later analysis assigned V and J genes by comparing TCR nucleotide sequences with IMGT/GENE-DB human TR gene sequences. Using the TCRdist pipeline, a later analysis assigned CDR3 sequences along with most-parsimonious VDJ recombination scenarios. In a later analysis, each TCR beta chain was defined by its CDR3 amino acid sequence together with its V-gene family, and reads lacking a unique V-gene family were excluded. In a later analysis, 500 to 650 highly shared, low-generation-probability nucleotide sequences were removed to address suspected cross-contamination and a sequencing artifact. For each public chain, a later analysis derived a clonal expansion index from normalized ranks of inferred template counts within each repertoire. In a later analysis, generation probabilities were computed with a VDJ recombination model fitted to out-of-frame rearrangements, and the resulting probabilities were checked against IGoR. In a later analysis, hypergeometric tests were used to score TCR-TCR, TCR-HLA and TCR-CMV co-occurrence, with a repertoire-size bias correction applied to TCR pairs. In a later analysis, false discovery rates were estimated by permuting HLA or CMV assignments 20 times. In a later analysis, co-occurring TCRs were grouped using DBSCAN, with TCRdist sequence similarity added in when clustering inside HLA-allele-positive subsets. For co-occurrence clustering, repertoires with fewer than 30,000 or more than 120,000 public chains were excluded, along with roughly five repertoires with anomalous nucleotide sharing. TCRdb provides this immuneACCESS table in a form limited to in-frame rearrangements. Some clones are lacking; in checked studies, under half of them reflect an unresolved V gene, and why the rest are absent is not known. That table supplies the V and J calls and clone size; D and trimming were determined from the DNA. The table for this sample lists around 91,000 clones; around 80% of them were counted only once. Clones ranked in the top ten supply around 2.7% of the sample.

The cohort consisted of 670 or so healthy bone marrow donors. At the time of sampling, every cohort member was nominally healthy, though immune exposures that went unrecorded were likely present. The donor was CMV seropositive and belonged to the group of about 290 seropositive cohort members. A peripheral blood sample was provided by each donor, and peripheral blood mononuclear cells were used for TCR beta sequencing. The Qiagen DNeasy Blood Extraction Kit was used to extract genomic DNA from the blood cell samples. Taken from the germline V gene, the CDR1 and CDR2 loops are MGHRA and YSYEKL. The CDR3 numbers 15 residues from cysteine through phenylalanine. Left in the record is the CDR3 DNA by itself, 45 bases read in frame from the first base. The data were obtained in a study of cytomegalovirus exposure and HLA in healthy donors (dated by TCRdb to between 2016 and 2019). Study-wide context: According to an earlier analysis of a few hundred of the donors, about 179 million T cells yielded 117 million unique TCR beta sequences and more than 250 Gb of sequence data. The number of donors typed differed by locus, with 629-630 for A, B, C, DRB1 and DQB1, around 500 for DQA1, over 600 for DPA1, and under 490 for DPB1. A handful of DR-DQ haplotypes were handled as single units for association and clustering because linkage in the cohort was strong. A later analysis re-examined previously published TCR beta repertoires from 610 or so donors and added high-resolution HLA genotyping to investigate patterns of TCR occurrence. In addition to the first cohort of about 650 subjects, a separate validation cohort of around 110 different subjects was used. In the later analysis, no new phenotypic data were used to find candidate immune exposures; instead, reliance was placed on TCR beta sequences and their occurrence across donors. Both class I and class II loci were covered by HLA typing, at four-digit resolution. To decide whether each TCR beta V gene segment behaved as functional or pseudogenic, an earlier analysis of approximately 600 of the donors relied on high-throughput TCR beta sequencing. Of the 300 to 500 genotyped donors, 65% to 90% were placed in the genetic ancestry cluster associated with self-reported Caucasian donors. Donor age, sex, ethnicity and CMV serostatus were compiled together with the repertoire data. About 280 gigabases of sequencing data and 70 million to 95 million unique TCR sequences made up an early release that covered around 640 HLA-typed donors. The aim of the study was to test whether cataloging public T cell receptors could identify signatures of past pathogen exposure. To predict cytomegalovirus infection status, the study brought together high-throughput TCR immunosequencing, statistical association of individual TCRs with disease status, and machine learning. A later genetic analysis took genome-wide SNP genotypes for about three fifths of the roughly 670 donors and used that subset as a discovery cohort. The study used immunosequencing to profile the T cell repertoires of several hundred subjects and linked those repertoires to cytomegalovirus serostatus. All discovery cohort repertoires had been generated using a single sequencing platform. Across about 370 genotyped donors of the cohort, an average of 235,054 unique TCR beta nucleotide sequences per donor were sequenced, and around 19% of those sequences were non-productive. Results the study describes overall, beyond this receptor: A further reported finding was that TCR beta sequences accurately predicted the HLA-A and HLA-B alleles for most subjects in the first cohort. An association between a missense DCLRE1C variant and V-gene and J-gene trimming of TCR beta chains was found in a later genetic analysis and replicated in an independent cohort. A later analysis found that HLA-associated TCR beta chains were more clonally expanded and had lower generation probabilities than equally common non-associated chains. The presence/absence analyses assumed that sequencing depth was roughly uniform across donors, and that assumption may not be true. The earlier analysis of approximately 590 of the donors excluded about 16 rarely observed V segments, including chromosome 9 orphons, because counts were too low. A cluster of highly shared sequence variants was judged likely to represent a technical artifact of the sequencing pipeline. Most TCR sequences were observed very rarely across donors, whereas some public TCRs were present in many individuals. Because some donors lacked HLA typing at each locus, the association tests relied only on the typed subset. An earlier analysis of 587 of the donors showed that most TCR beta V segments appeared in productive rearrangements either about 87% or about 30% of the time, which broadly matched IMGT annotations. According to a later analysis, most CMV-associated TCR beta chains appeared to be HLA-restricted, and the HLA associations seemed to be driven largely by CMV exposure. Some IMGT-functional V segments, including TRBV6-2 and TRBV6-3, could not be distinguished by the 87-base-pair reads and were therefore excluded. At a false discovery rate of 0.05, a later analysis linked fewer than 20,000 TCR beta sequences to specific HLA alleles. Compared with the roughly 700-donor mean, donors in an Asian-associated ancestry cluster had fewer N-insertions in productive TCRs, according to a later genetic analysis. The study listed approximately 150 TCR beta chains as associated with cytomegalovirus. Several of the top co-occurrence clusters appeared to be linked to parvovirus B19, influenza, CMV and Epstein-Barr virus, according to a later analysis. According to the authors, the approach could potentially be generalized to other disease states and immunological phenotypes. In this cohort, only TCR beta chains were sequenced, and detectable features were limited by the absence of alpha or paired-chain data. Linkage disequilibrium might explain the correlated functional status among segregating V segments, but an unknown experimental factor could not be excluded. The only immune exposure information available for the cohort was CMV serostatus. The classifier was reported to diagnose cytomegalovirus status with high specificity and sensitivity in both the original and validation cohorts. Assigning TCR associations to individual alleles was difficult when HLA alleles, especially DR and DQ, strongly co-occurred. In vitro tests confirmed that a few of the cytomegalovirus-associated TCR beta chains recognize cytomegalovirus antigens. In a later analysis, the rate of TCR association differed among HLA loci, with DRB1 alleles having the most associated TCRs and HLA-C alleles having the fewest.

Sequenced sample: PBMCs. The chain employs TRBV4-1 and TRBJ2-5, with the D gene uncertain. Near its end, the DNA agrees better with TRBJ2-7, so the J call may be wrong. The sequence came from a male donor in good health and CMV-seropositive. The CDR3 region: CASSQDPSSSYEQYF. The bases are TGCGCCAGCAGCCAAGACCCTTCGAGCTCCTACGAGCAGTACTTC.